A few counts support the clone carrying this T cell receptor (beta chain). Its cognate antigen is unknown. The CDR3 is 14 amino acids. V lost 3 bases, J lost 6 bases, and 17 bases lay in between. CDR1 SQVTM and CDR2 ANQGSEA come from the germline V gene. The sample belongs to a study of blood T cells in healthy people across ages. A second roughly 6 to 11 cycle PCR used barcoded and J-beta primers. Using its own MiXCR run on the 5' RACE reads, TCRdb lists one record per CDR3 protein. This table has over 1,500,000 distinct CDR3 sequences, approximately 40% appearing once. Study-level points and caveats: Per-million-T-cell TCR beta diversity fell roughly linearly with age.

The genes are TRBV29-1 and TRBJ1-2, with D possibly TRBD1 on 5 matching bases. The source is a human donor in good health. The sample was blood. CDR3 amino acids: CSVDRTTAPDGYTF. The DNA for the CDR3 is TGCAGCGTTGATAGGACAACAGCACCCGATGGCTACACCTTC.